These 27 T cell receptor beta chains were sequenced from one sample in a study of CD8+CD57+ T cells in acquired aplastic anemia. CDR3 and TCR beta VDJ profiling relied on genomic DNA as the template. TCRdb called the reads again in MiXCR, with one record for every CDR3 protein. The sample shows under 250,000 distinct CDR3 sequences, around three fifths of them seen only once. Individuals selected for sequencing had exhibited CD8+CD57+ cell expansion on flow cytometry. The sequencing sample was made of sorted CD4+, CD8+, or CD8+CD57+ T cells (not recorded which) from PBMCs. All receptors derive from a human donor with aplastic anemia.

This chain links TRBV7-9 with TRBJ1-1; D is undetermined. The length of the CDR3 is 14 residues. The germline V and J ends were trimmed by 3 bases and 1 base, with 9 bases remaining between them. Germline CDR1 reads SEHNR; CDR2 reads FQNEAQ (reference sequence). The CDR3 bases are TGTGCCAGCAGCTTGTATGCGACGAACACTGAAGCTTTCTTT. Translation gives CASSLYATNTEAFF.

The chain links TRBV7-3 to TRBJ2-1; D call uncertain. Trimming left V 2 bases short and J 6 bases short, with 8 bases between. This CDR3 contains 13 residues. The germline V gene encodes CDR1 SGHTA and CDR2 FQGTGA. The CDR3 protein is CASSLYASNEQFF. For the CDR3, the DNA is TGTGCCAGCAGCTTATATGCAAGCAATGAGCAGTTCTTC.

The chain couples TRBV24-1 to TRBJ2-1; D is undetermined. This CDR3 is built from 13 residues. The V and J ends lost 3 bases and 6 bases respectively, with 8 bases between them. From germline, CDR1 is KGHDR and CDR2 SFDVKD. CDR3 region: CATSDEIGNEQFF. The CDR3 nucleotides read TGTGCCACCAGTGATGAGATCGGCAATGAGCAGTTCTTC.

The chain has TRBV2 and TRBJ2-7; 9 nucleotides agree with TRBD2. This CDR3 region has 16 residues. CDR1 and CDR2 (germline): SNHLY, FYNNEI. With 4 bases clipped from V and 1 base from J, the junction kept 8 bases outside the gene matches. CDR3 sequence (DNA): TGTGCCAGCAGTGGATCTCTAGCGGGACTTTCCTACGAGCAGTACTTC. Translated, it gives CASSGSLAGLSYEQYF.

A few counts support this clonotype. The chain employs TRBV7-8 and TRBJ1-1, with a tentative D call TRBD1 (5 bases). This CDR3 contains 17 residues. CDR1 and CDR2 (germline): SGHVS, FQNEAQ. The V end was cut by 4 bases, the J end by 5 bases, with 23 bases between. The CDR3 DNA sequence: TGTGCCAGCAGCTCAGACGGACCGATGACTGGGGGTACTGAAGCTTTCTTT. Translating gives CASSSDGPMTGGTEAFF. Full variable domain (outside the CDR3, taken from reference TRBV7-8 and TRBJ1-1): GAGVSQSPRYKVAKRGQDVALRCDPISGHVSLFWYQQALGQGPEFLTYFQNEAQLDKSGLPSDRFFAERPEGSVSTLKIQRTQQEDSAVYLCASSSDGPMTGGTEAFFGQGTRLTVV.

In nucleotides, the CDR3 is TGTGCCAGCAGCGGGGACAGGGTTCTACGCGGCTACACCTTC. Its translation is CASSGDRVLRGYTF. V gene TRBV9 combines with J gene TRBJ1-2, with 9 nucleotides matching TRBD1. The CDR3 covers 14 residues. The V gene's germline CDR1 is SGDLS and CDR2 YYNGEE. The junction had 8 bases not matched to a gene; V was cut back by 3 bases and J by 8 bases.

This clonotype was seen many times. The rearrangement joins TRBV9 to TRBJ2-5, with 9 bases aligning to TRBD1. The CDR3 has 15 residues. V was clipped by 0 bases and J by 3 bases; unmatched bases: 3. Germline CDR1 and CDR2: SGDLS and YYNGEE. CDR3 nucleotides: TGTGCCAGCAGCGTAGGGGACAGGGATGAAGAGACCCAGTACTTC. It yields the protein CASSVGDRDEETQYF.

Turning to this clonotype: One end of the junction fails to match germline, which may point to a read error. The J gene is TRBJ2-7, the V gene TRBV10-2; D may be TRBD2 (5 bases). From germline, CDR1 is WSHSY and CDR2 SAAADI. The CDR3 contains 16 residues. CDR3 region: CASSHHYREDAYEQYF. The DNA for the CDR3 is TGTGCCAGCAGTCATCACTATCGGGAAGACGCCTACGAGCAGTACTTC.

This clonotype has just a few counts. The V gene is TRBV14, the J gene TRBJ1-4; 7 positions agree with TRBD1. V was clipped by 4 bases and J by 8 bases; unmatched bases: 4. The CDR3 totals 13 residues. In germline, CDR1 is SGHDN, CDR2 FVKESK. CDR3 sequence: CASSPSTGEKLFF. In DNA, the CDR3 is TGTGCCAGCAGCCCCTCGACAGGGGAAAAACTGTTTTTT.

The chain is built from TRBV29-1 and TRBJ2-5; no clear D. The CDR3 consists of 15 residues. The germline gives CDR1 SQVTM, CDR2 ANQGSEA. Between the trimmed V and J ends, which lost 3 bases and 2 bases, there was a span of 16 bases. The CDR3 bases are TGCAGCGTTGATCGGTCAGAGCATGAACAAGAGACCCAGTACTTC. Its translation: CSVDRSEHEQETQYF.

The chain has TRBV19 and TRBJ1-1; 9 positions agree with TRBD1. This CDR3 has 15 residues. With 3 bases clipped from V and 5 bases from J, the junction kept 7 bases outside the gene matches. Germline assignment: CDR1 LNHDA and CDR2 SQIVND (reference sequence). CDR3 sequence: CASSILQGAVTEAFF. The CDR3 DNA follows: TGTGCCAGTAGTATCCTACAGGGGGCCGTGACTGAAGCTTTCTTT. Full variable domain (missing parts from reference TRBV19 and TRBJ1-1): DGGITQSPKYLFRKEGQNVTLSCEQNLNHDAMYWYRQDPGQGLRLIYYSQIVNDFQKGDIAEGYSVSREKKESFPLTVTSAQKNPTAFYLCASSILQGAVTEAFFGQGTRLTVV.

This clonotype came up many times. This chain links TRBV4-1 with TRBJ2-1, with a possible D match to TRBD1 (5 bases). CDR1 is MGHRA and CDR2 is YSYEKL in the germline V gene. V gave up 1 base and J gave up 6 bases, with 16 bases separating them. CDR3 size: 16 residues. CDR3 sequence (DNA): TGCGCCAGCAGCCAAGGGGTAGGGGTATTAGGCAATGAGCAGTTCTTC. This translates into CASSQGVGVLGNEQFF.

In this sample, this clonotype turned up many times. This chain joins TRBV19 and TRBJ2-4; 7 bases align to TRBD2. Germline-derived CDR1 and CDR2 are LNHDA and SQIVND (reference sequence). V gave up 0 bases and J gave up 1 base; unmatched junction bases: 6. The CDR3 sequence is 17 residues long. The CDR3 coding sequence is TGTGCCAGTAGTATAGAGGCGGGGGTGGAGGCCAAAAACATTCAGTACTTC. It codes for CASSIEAGVEAKNIQYF.

The CDR3: CASSSLLDRGLGGSPLHF. For the CDR3, the DNA is TGTGCCAGCAGTTCCCTGCTGGACAGGGGGTTAGGGGGTTCACCCCTCCACTTT. The gene calls are TRBV6-5 and TRBJ1-6; 10 nucleotides align to TRBD1. V lost 4 bases, J lost 9 bases, and 15 bases stayed unmatched. Germline assignment: CDR1 MNHEY and CDR2 SVGAGI. The CDR3 is 18 residues long.

This chain connects TRBV19 to TRBJ2-7; D may match TRBD1 or TRBD2 (7 bases each). The CDR3 length is 14 residues. CDR1 LNHDA and CDR2 SQIVND come from the germline V gene (reference sequence). Deletions cut 5 bases from V and 2 bases from J, with 13 bases between. The CDR3 protein is CASSHRGGPYEQYF. The CDR3 DNA reads as TGTGCCAGTAGTCACAGGGGAGGGCCCTACGAGCAGTACTTC.

J is TRBJ2-7 and V is TRBV5-1, with 8 bases matching TRBD1. The CDR3 loop spans 14 amino acids. V shed 4 bases and J 3 bases; nucleotides not matched to a gene: 6. CDR1 and CDR2 from the germline V gene are SGHRS and YFSETQ. The CDR3 here is CASSERQGNYEQYF. For the CDR3, the DNA is TGCGCCAGCAGCGAGAGACAGGGGAACTACGAGCAGTACTTC.

This clonotype was observed many times. The chain carries TRBV15 and TRBJ1-3; 12 bases match TRBD1. The trim removed 8 bases at V and 1 base at J, leaving 12 bases unmatched. Germline V lookup: CDR1 LNHNV, CDR2 YYDKDF (reference sequence). The CDR3 contains 18 residues. The CDR3 loop reads CATLPGTGGAISGNTIYF. In DNA form, the CDR3 reads TGTGCCACCTTACCCGGGACAGGGGGCGCGATTTCTGGAAACACCATATATTTT.

In this sample, this clonotype turned up once. This chain connects TRBV5-1 to TRBJ1-1, with 7 bases that match TRBD1. After removal of 5 bases from V and 0 bases from J, the junction contained 7 bases not matched to a gene. Germline loops: CDR1 SGHRS, CDR2 YFSETQ. The CDR3 is made up of 15 amino acids. The CDR3 reads CASRRGGDLNTEAFF. Written as DNA, the CDR3 is TGCGCCAGCAGGAGAGGGGGCGATTTGAACACTGAAGCTTTCTTT.

The table lists this clonotype with a count of one. The rearrangement uses TRBV24-1 and TRBJ2-2; perhaps TRBD2 as D (5 bases). V lost 4 bases and J 8 bases, leaving 13 bases between the germline ends. Per the germline V gene, CDR1 is KGHDR and CDR2 is SFDVKD. There are 14 residues in the CDR3. The CDR3 DNA follows: TGTGCCACCAGTGACCCCGACTACGCGGGGGAGCTGTTTTTT. It specifies CATSDPDYAGELFF.

Only one count was recorded for this clonotype. The chain links TRBV7-8 to TRBJ2-3; 7 bases map to TRBD2. The CDR3 has 15 amino acids. Germline V CDR1 and CDR2: SGHVS, FQNEAQ. V trimming: 3 bases; J trimming: 2 bases; junction bases outside the gene matches: 5. The CDR3 here is CASSFSGLPTDTQYF. The DNA of the CDR3 is TGTGCCAGCAGCTTTAGCGGGCTTCCCACAGATACGCAGTATTTT.

V usage is TRBV15 and J usage is TRBJ2-5; D unclear. Germline loops: CDR1 LNHNV, CDR2 YYDKDF (reference sequence). Trimming cost V 3 bases and J 4 bases, with 12 bases left between them. There are 14 residues in the CDR3. This CDR3 reads CATSRDDIPETQYF. In DNA, the CDR3 is TGTGCCACCAGCAGGGACGACATCCCAGAGACCCAGTACTTC.

This chain connects TRBV19 to TRBJ2-7; 8 bases line up with TRBD1. From germline, CDR1 is LNHDA and CDR2 SQIVND (reference sequence). The CDR3 has 15 residues. Germline trimming cut 5 bases from V and 2 bases from J; bases unmatched to any gene: 8. Here the CDR3 reads CASSADRVGAYEQYF. As DNA, the CDR3 is TGTGCCAGTAGTGCGGACAGGGTTGGGGCCTACGAGCAGTACTTC.

In this sample, this clonotype turned up a few times. The chain combines TRBV7-2 with TRBJ1-1; D gene unclear. Germline-derived CDR1 and CDR2 are SGHTA and FQGNSA. The CDR3 has 15 residues. Trimming took 6 bases from V and 5 from J, leaving 19 bases between them. The CDR3 sequence: CASSYVSISFTEAFF. The CDR3 DNA sequence: TGTGCCAGCAGTTATGTTTCAATCTCTTTTACTGAAGCTTTCTTT.

The V gene is TRBV7-4, the J gene TRBJ2-7; D unclear. The CDR3 is 8 amino acids. From germline, CDR1 is SGHVT and CDR2 SQSDAQ. The CDR3 loop reads CASSYSMV. DNA of the CDR3: TGTGCCAGCAGTTACTCGATGGTC.

V and J are TRBV10-2 and TRBJ1-1; D is undetermined. Trimming took 0 bases from V and 4 from J, leaving 15 bases between them. The CDR3 runs to 16 residues. Germline V gene lookup returns CDR1 WSHSY and CDR2 SAAADI. The CDR3 DNA sequence: TGCGCCAGCAGTGAGTCGTATGGGGTTCGTACCACTGAAGCTTTCTTT. It specifies CASSESYGVRTTEAFF.

The rearrangement uses TRBV20-1 and TRBJ1-1; 8 bases agree with TRBD1. Trimming cost V 6 bases and J 1 base; bases outside gene matches: 4. The CDR3 length is 13 residues. Germline V gene sequence: CDR1 DFQATT, CDR2 SNEGSKA (reference sequence). CDR3 amino acids: CSAEQGANTEAFF. The DNA for the CDR3 is TGCAGTGCAGAGCAGGGGGCGAACACTGAAGCTTTCTTT.

The chain links TRBV19 to TRBJ1-2, with D unresolved. The germline V gene encodes CDR1 LNHDA and CDR2 SQIVND (reference sequence). This CDR3 is built from 13 residues. Trimming cost V 2 bases and J 5 bases, with 9 bases left between them. CDR3 sequence reads: CASSIQRGYGYTF. The CDR3 DNA is TGTGCCAGTAGTATACAGAGAGGGTATGGCTACACCTTC. Full variable domain (missing parts from reference TRBV19 and TRBJ1-2): DGGITQSPKYLFRKEGQNVTLSCEQNLNHDAMYWYRQDPGQGLRLIYYSQIVNDFQKGDIAEGYSVSREKKESFPLTVTSAQKNPTAFYLCASSIQRGYGYTFGSGTRLTVV.